The 10 T cell receptor beta chains listed next were all sequenced from one sample in a study of blood T cell repertoires in COVID-19. This table comes from immunoSEQ multiplex PCR, and its TCRdb copy is limited to in-frame clones, with some not included. The sample has hundreds of thousands of clones, 85% to 90% seen once. The sample taken for sequencing was PBMCs or T cells enriched from blood (not recorded which). These receptors were collected from a woman aged 18-29 years who had recovered from COVID-19.

The rearrangement links TRBV5-4 to TRBJ2-2, with D tentatively TRBD2 (5 bases). Trimming pared 0 bases from V and 8 bases from J, leaving 8 bases between. Per germline, CDR1 SGHNT and CDR2 YYREEE (reference sequence). There are 13 residues in the CDR3. CDR3 DNA: TGTGCCAGCAGCTTGGGAGCGGAAGGGGAGCTGTTTTTT. Its translation: CASSLGAEGELFF.

This clone was found once. V usage is TRBV18 and J usage is TRBJ2-7; D possibly corresponds to TRBD1 (6 bases). Trimming took 5 bases from V and 3 from J, leaving 17 bases between them. This CDR3 has 15 amino acids. Germline V gene lookup returns CDR1 KGHSH and CDR2 LQKENI. This chain's CDR3 is CASSYDRGGYYEQYF. CDR3 nucleotide sequence: TGTGCCAGCTCATATGACCGAGGGGGTTACTACGAGCAGTACTTC.

The V gene is TRBV11-2, the J gene TRBJ2-5, with TRBD1 matching 7 bases. Germline CDR1 SGHAT, CDR2 FQNNGV. The CDR3 is 14 amino acids. With V trimmed by 5 bases and J by 5 bases, 8 bases remained unmatched. The CDR3 DNA reads TGTGCCAGCAGCCCACGACAGGGCGGGGAGACCCAGTACTTC. This gives the protein CASSPRQGGETQYF.

The chain links TRBV15 to TRBJ2-3; D is unclear. Germline loops: CDR1 LNHNV, CDR2 YYDKDF (reference sequence). V was shortened by 3 bases and J by 4 bases, with 11 bases between the two germline ends. The CDR3 spans 14 residues. This CDR3 reads CATSRVIEADTQYF. DNA for the CDR3: TGTGCCACCAGCAGGGTCATAGAGGCAGATACGCAGTATTTT.

V and J are TRBV24-1 and TRBJ1-5; perhaps TRBD1 as D (6 bases). V lost 4 bases and J lost 0, with 12 bases in between. The germline V gene has CDR1 KGHDR and CDR2 SFDVKD. The CDR3 extends over 16 amino acids. Here the CDR3 reads CATSDGTSYSNQPQHF. Here the CDR3 DNA reads TGTGCCACCAGTGACGGGACAAGCTATAGCAATCAGCCCCAGCATTTT.

The count of this clone is one. This chain joins TRBV27 and TRBJ1-1, with D perhaps matching TRBD1 (6 bases). The CDR3 length is 16 residues. Trimming pared 3 bases from V and 1 base from J, leaving 15 bases between. The germline CDR1 and CDR2 sequences are MNHEY and SMNVEV (reference sequence). The CDR3 DNA sequence: TGTGCCAGCAGTTTGGGACCTTACAGGGCGAACACTGAAGCTTTCTTT. Translation gives CASSLGPYRANTEAFF.

J is TRBJ1-4 and V is TRBV9; D is undetermined. CDR3 length: 17 amino acids. Trimming removed 3 bases from V and 4 bases from J, with 19 bases in between. The germline V gene has CDR1 SGDLS and CDR2 YYNGEE. The CDR3 region is CASSASLPMGSNEKLFF. CDR3 sequence (DNA): TGTGCCAGCAGCGCGTCCCTCCCGATGGGGAGTAATGAAAAACTGTTTTTT.

The J gene is TRBJ1-2, the V gene TRBV29-1; TRBD1 aligns across 7 bases. V gave up 4 bases and J gave up 4 bases; unmatched junction bases: 6. Germline V gene lookup returns CDR1 SQVTM and CDR2 ANQGSEA. CDR3 size: 13 residues. In DNA, the CDR3 is TGCAGCGTTGGTTCAGGGGACAGCTATGGCTACACCTTC. Its protein product is CSVGSGDSYGYTF. The whole variable domain, remainder taken from reference TRBV29-1 and TRBJ1-2, is SAVISQKPSRDICQRGTSLTIQCQVDSQVTMMFWYRQQPGQSLTLIATANQGSEATYESGFVIDKFPISRPNLTFSTLTVSNMSPEDSSIYLCSVGSGDSYGYTFGSGTRLTVV.

The V and J genes are TRBV10-3 and TRBJ2-3, with 8 bases identical to TRBD2. The CDR3 is made up of 13 amino acids. The germline gives CDR1 ENHRY, CDR2 SYGVKD. Trimming removed 6 bases from V and 5 bases from J; junction bases left unmatched: 4. CDR3 coding DNA: TGTGCCATCAGCCGGGGGGGCCAAGATACGCAGTATTTT. Translated: CAISRGGQDTQYF.

The J gene is TRBJ1-1, the V gene TRBV5-1, with 7 bases aligning to TRBD1. The CDR3 has 14 residues. From germline, CDR1 is SGHRS and CDR2 YFSETQ. J lost 4 bases, V lost 5 bases, and 8 bases had no gene match. CDR3 amino acids: CASSLQGTPTEAFF. The DNA of the CDR3 is TGCGCCAGCAGTTTACAGGGGACCCCCACTGAAGCTTTCTTT.